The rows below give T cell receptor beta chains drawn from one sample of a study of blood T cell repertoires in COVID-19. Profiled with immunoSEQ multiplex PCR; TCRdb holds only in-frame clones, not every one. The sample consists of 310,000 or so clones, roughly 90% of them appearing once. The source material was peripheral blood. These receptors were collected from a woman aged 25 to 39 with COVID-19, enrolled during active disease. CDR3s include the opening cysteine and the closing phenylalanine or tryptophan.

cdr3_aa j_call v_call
CASRTSVDNEQFF TRBJ2-1 TRBV5-1
CASAVQVYSYEQYF TRBJ2-7 TRBV28
CASSLQSRDGEQYF TRBJ2-7 TRBV11-2
CASSLGVGAEAFF TRBJ1-1 TRBV11-2
CASSNSGSEYEQYF TRBJ2-7 TRBV27
CASSPWTSGSASGLFF TRBJ2-1 TRBV6-6
CSGQPTGGNEQFF TRBJ2-1 TRBV29-1
CASSQGGTGGNQPQHF TRBJ1-5 TRBV4-1
CAWIRGTEAFF TRBJ1-1 TRBV30
CASSQEPLTANYGYTF TRBJ1-2 TRBV4-1
CASSLEGRGAGETQYF TRBJ2-5 TRBV7-2
CASSLYSAGTGELFF TRBJ2-2 TRBV5-4
CASRELGHNEQFF TRBJ2-1 TRBV28
CASSLVAGAGDPQYF TRBJ2-7 TRBV7-2
CASSRRLAVSDTQYF TRBJ2-3 TRBV5-5
CAWSLAGGDYEQYF TRBJ2-7 TRBV30
CASSEYAGQSVLSSPLHF TRBJ1-6 TRBV2
CASSLMTANYGYTF TRBJ1-2 TRBV5-4
CASSVRVGQAPGGVEQFF TRBJ2-1 TRBV9
CSVEGTGGDEQYF TRBJ2-7 TRBV29-1
CASSFGRGETQYF TRBJ2-5 TRBV5-4
CASWRGPGEKLFF TRBJ1-4 TRBV6-5
CASSEPGTGVYEQYF TRBJ2-7 TRBV6-1
CASSWGDFNYGYTF TRBJ1-2 TRBV5-4
CASSLRLAGGDEQFF TRBJ2-1 TRBV7-8
CASSYDRDYNEQFF TRBJ2-1 TRBV6-5
CASSFGRNGYTF TRBJ1-2 TRBV28
CASSTTGAGEQYF TRBJ2-7 TRBV28
CASRIDREQPQHF TRBJ1-5 TRBV19
CSGESSYEQYF TRBJ2-7 TRBV20-1
CASSLTQAGLAEQFF TRBJ2-1 TRBV7-2
CASSPGLAGADYYEQYF TRBJ2-7 TRBV5-1
CASSEGRGLYNEQFF TRBJ2-1 TRBV2
CARRGGTGNQPQHF TRBJ1-5 TRBV10-3
CASSLDFYEQYF TRBJ2-7 TRBV5-4
CASSPESYGYTF TRBJ1-2 TRBV11-2
CASRGQQETQYF TRBJ2-5 TRBV12-3/TRBV12-4
CASSLDASGDQETQYF TRBJ2-5 TRBV5-1
CASSQGQGRSYEQYF TRBJ2-7 TRBV11-2
CASSHRLAENTGELFF TRBJ2-2 TRBV4-1
CASRNRGSGNTIYF TRBJ1-3 TRBV6-5